This TCR beta chain was recovered during a study of Graves' ophthalmopathy and Graves' hyperthyroidism. Study-wide background: Peripheral blood (taken before any treatment) was collected at initial diagnosis. Study-wide results and caveats: A 13-signature model separated ophthalmopathy from stable hyperthyroidism, about 88% sensitivity, about 81% specificity.

Sampling around 10 ml of fresh peripheral blood provided the PBMCs. This clonotype has ten or more counts. Its antigen is unknown. The study amplified TCR beta CDR3 regions using RNA transcripts. After a first-round RT-PCR with HTBI primers, a second-round multiplex PCR was run. Each CDR3 protein gets one entry after TCRdb re-called the multiplex PCR reads with MiXCR. The sample contains about 400,000 distinct CDR3 sequences, around 19% of which appear only once. Sequenced: peripheral blood. This clonotype was obtained from a woman aged 18-29 years with Graves' ophthalmopathy.

The CDR3: CASSRAIIGDYGYTF. CDR3 DNA sequence: TGTGCCAGCAGCCGCGCTATAATAGGGGACTATGGCTACACCTTC. This chain links TRBV3-1 with TRBJ1-2; the D gene is possibly TRBD1 (5 bases). Per germline, CDR1 LGHDT and CDR2 YNNKEL (reference sequence). V lost 4 bases and J lost 3, with 15 bases in between. The CDR3 covers 15 residues.